A selection of T cell receptor beta chains follows, all from one sample in a study of cytomegalovirus exposure and HLA in healthy donors. The assay was immunoSEQ multiplex PCR, and TCRdb's table has in-frame clones only and misses some. The top ten clones hold 2% to 2.5% of a sample with 110,000 to 150,000 clones, around 70% of them seen once. The sequenced sample was PBMCs. The receptors were sampled from an older woman in good health and CMV-seropositive. CDR3s include the opening cysteine and the closing phenylalanine or tryptophan. Fields, in order: D gene, J gene, V gene, clone size, CDR3 protein, CDR3 DNA. A D gene is named only where the DNA matches it firmly. Clone size is not always given. Where it is, it says once, few, many or a class for expanded clones.

TRBD2,TRBJ2-1,TRBV5-1,.,CASSTAGTSGNLGFF,TGCGCCAGCAGCACCGCCGGGACTAGCGGGAATCTTGGGTTCTTC
.,TRBJ2-3,TRBV5-4,.,CASSLVTGIVTDTQYF,TGTGCCAGCAGCTTGGTTACGGGAATAGTCACAGATACGCAGTATTTT
TRBD2,TRBJ2-1,TRBV28,.,CASSFGLAANNEQFF,TGTGCCAGCAGTTTCGGACTAGCGGCTAACAATGAGCAGTTCTTC
TRBD2,TRBJ2-2,TRBV6-1,.,CATFIAGANTGELFF,TGTGCCACCTTCATAGCGGGAGCAAACACCGGGGAGCTGTTTTTT
.,TRBJ1-3,TRBV4-1,few,CASSEGIGTIYF,TGCGCCAGCAGCGAGGGTATCGGCACCATATATTTT
.,TRBJ2-3,TRBV6-5,.,CASSYVRGRLLDTQYF,TGTGCCAGCAGTTACGTGCGAGGTCGCTTATTGGATACGCAGTATTTT
.,TRBJ1-5,TRBV5-1,.,CASSLAPGLNQPQHF,TGCGCCAGCAGCTTGGCCCCAGGGTTGAATCAGCCCCAGCATTTT
.,TRBJ2-2,TRBV6-6,.,CASSVTGNTGELFF,TGTGCCAGCAGTGTGACAGGGAACACCGGGGAGCTGTTTTTT
TRBD1,TRBJ2-5,TRBV7-6,.,CASSWTQGAGETQYF,TGTGCCAGCAGTTGGACCCAGGGGGCAGGGGAGACCCAGTACTTC
TRBD2,TRBJ2-5,TRBV10-2,.,CASSADPPGRRGKTQYF,TGCGCCAGCAGCGCCGACCCCCCGGGACGGCGGGGGAAGACCCAGTACTTC
.,TRBJ2-1,TRBV2,.,CASRVSGGTDEQFF,TGTGCCAGCAGGGTTAGCGGAGGCACGGATGAGCAGTTCTTC
TRBD2,TRBJ2-5,TRBV5-1,.,CASSPGTSFETQYF,TGCGCCAGCAGTCCCGGGACTAGCTTTGAGACCCAGTACTTC
.,TRBJ1-1,TRBV18,.,CASSGAGPTNTEAFF,TGTGCCAGCTCGGGGGCAGGGCCGACGAACACTGAAGCTTTCTTT
.,TRBJ2-2,TRBV28,.,CASSRRLGGTGELFF,TGTGCCAGCTCCCGAAGGCTAGGTGGCACCGGGGAGCTGTTTTTT
TRBD2,TRBJ2-1,TRBV2,.,CASTTGTSSYNEQFF,TGTGCCAGCACTACCGGGACTAGCAGCTACAATGAGCAGTTCTTC
TRBD2,TRBJ2-1,TRBV7-3,.,CASSAPGLAGGYEQFF,TGTGCCAGCAGCGCCCCCGGACTAGCGGGAGGGTATGAGCAGTTCTTC
.,TRBJ1-2,TRBV2,.,CASSEGGSYGYTF,TGTGCCAGCAGTGAAGGAGGGTCCTATGGCTACACCTTC